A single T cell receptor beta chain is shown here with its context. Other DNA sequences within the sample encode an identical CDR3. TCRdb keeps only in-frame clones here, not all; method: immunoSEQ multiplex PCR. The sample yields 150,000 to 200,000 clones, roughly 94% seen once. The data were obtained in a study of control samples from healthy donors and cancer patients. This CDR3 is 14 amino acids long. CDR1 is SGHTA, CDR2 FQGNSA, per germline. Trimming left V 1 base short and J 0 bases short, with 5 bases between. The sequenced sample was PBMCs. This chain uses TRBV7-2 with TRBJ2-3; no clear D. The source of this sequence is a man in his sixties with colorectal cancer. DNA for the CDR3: TGTGCCAGCAGCTTAGGGCCTAGCACAGATACGCAGTATTTT. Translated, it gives CASSLGPSTDTQYF.